This T cell receptor (beta chain) was profiled in a study of PD-L1 blockade in urothelial cancer. On the study more broadly: Samples came from 3 weeks, at the second dose, and 6 weeks into treatment. Blood-derived samples held a median roughly 150,000 T cells.

In each PCR, synthetic TCR analog templates were spiked in. Clones were read by immunoSEQ multiplex PCR, and TCRdb kept only the in-frame ones, dropping some. The profile covers about 100,000 clones, with around 90% appearing a single time and 0.85% to 1% taken by the ten largest. Pretreatment and on-treatment blood mononuclear cell samples were taken, totaling between 1 and 8 time points per patient. This clone has more than one count but fewer than ten. CDR3 length: 14 amino acids. V shed 2 bases and J 3 bases; nucleotides not matched to a gene: 3. In germline, CDR1 is MDHEN, CDR2 SYDVKM. The rearrangement links TRBV28 to TRBJ2-7; TRBD1 matches 8 bases. Material: PBMCs, obtained around atezolizumab (anti-PD-L1) treatment. The clonotype comes from a woman of 80 years or more with urothelial cancer. In DNA, the CDR3 is TGTGCCAGCAGTTTAGGACAGGGAATCTACGAGCAGTACTTC. It encodes CASSLGQGIYEQYF.